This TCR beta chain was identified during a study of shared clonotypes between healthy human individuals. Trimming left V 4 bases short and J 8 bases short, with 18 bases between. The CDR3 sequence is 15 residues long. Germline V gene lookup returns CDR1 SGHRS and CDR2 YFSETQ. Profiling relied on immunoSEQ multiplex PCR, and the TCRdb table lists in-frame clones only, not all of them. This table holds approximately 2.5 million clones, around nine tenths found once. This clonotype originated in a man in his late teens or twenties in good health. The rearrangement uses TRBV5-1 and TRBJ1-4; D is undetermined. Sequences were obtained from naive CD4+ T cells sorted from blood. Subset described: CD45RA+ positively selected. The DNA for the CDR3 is TGCGCCAGCAGCATTATGGGAGGGTCCGGCGAAAAACTGTTTTTT. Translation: CASSIMGGSGEKLFF.